This TCR beta chain was retrieved from a study of cytomegalovirus exposure and HLA in healthy donors. The CDR3 is 15 residues long. Germline V gene data show CDR1 as MNHNS and CDR2 as SASEGT. V was trimmed by 4 bases and J by 8 bases, leaving 15 bases between them. Overall study findings and caveats: It was about 150 TCR beta chains that were listed as cytomegalovirus-associated.

As regards this clone: Its antigen remains unknown.

Sequencing was performed with immunoSEQ multiplex PCR; in TCRdb, only in-frame clones are kept and a portion is missing. The sample shows about 180,000 clones, 75% to 90% of them seen only once. This TCR was recovered from a man between 18 and 29 years old in good health and CMV-seropositive. Material: PBMCs. The V gene is TRBV6-1, the J gene TRBJ1-6, with D uncertain. The CDR3 DNA sequence: TGTGCCAGCAGTGTCGAGGCGGCGGAGCATTCACCCCTCCACTTT. Amino acids: CASSVEAAEHSPLHF.